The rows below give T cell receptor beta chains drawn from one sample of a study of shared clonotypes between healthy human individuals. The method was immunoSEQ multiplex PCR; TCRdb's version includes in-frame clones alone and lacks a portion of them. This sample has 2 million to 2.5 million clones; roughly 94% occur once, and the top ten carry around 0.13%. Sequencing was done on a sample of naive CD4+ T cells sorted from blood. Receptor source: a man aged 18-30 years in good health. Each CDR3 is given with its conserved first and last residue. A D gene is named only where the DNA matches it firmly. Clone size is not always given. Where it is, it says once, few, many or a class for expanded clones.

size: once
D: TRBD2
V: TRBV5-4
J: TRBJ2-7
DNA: TGTGCCAGCAGCTCCGGAGCCGGACTAGCGGGGAACGAGCAGTACTTC
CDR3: CASSSGAGLAGNEQYF

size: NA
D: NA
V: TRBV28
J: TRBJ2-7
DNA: TGTGCCACATTAGCGGATTGGGGCGAGCAGTACTTC
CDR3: CATLADWGEQYF

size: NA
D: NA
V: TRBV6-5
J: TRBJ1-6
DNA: TGTGCCAGCAGAAGAACACGGGATTCACCCCTCCACTTT
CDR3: CASRRTRDSPLHF

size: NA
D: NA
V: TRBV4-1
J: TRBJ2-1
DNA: TGCGCCAGCAGCCAAGATGCCAGGGTTATCTACAATGAGCAGTTCTTC
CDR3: CASSQDARVIYNEQFF

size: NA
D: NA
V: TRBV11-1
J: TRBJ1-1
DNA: TGTGCCAGCAGCTTTAACAGGCGTACTGAAGCTTTCTTT
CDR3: CASSFNRRTEAFF

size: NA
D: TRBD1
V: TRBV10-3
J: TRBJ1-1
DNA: TGTGCCATCAGCCCCGGACAGGGGAACACTGAAGCTTTCTTT
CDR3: CAISPGQGNTEAFF

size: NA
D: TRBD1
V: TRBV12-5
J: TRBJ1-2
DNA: TGTGCTAGTGGTTTGGCAGAGGTAACAGGGGCCCCTAACTATGGCTACACCTTC
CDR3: CASGLAEVTGAPNYGYTF

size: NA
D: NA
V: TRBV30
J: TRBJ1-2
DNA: TGTGCCTGGAGTGTCCGGGCGAGGTATGGCTACACCTTC
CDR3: CAWSVRARYGYTF

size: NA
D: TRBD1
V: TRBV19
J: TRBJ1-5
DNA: TGTGCCAGTAGAGACAGGGGTGCGGGCAATCAGCCCCAGCATTTT
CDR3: CASRDRGAGNQPQHF

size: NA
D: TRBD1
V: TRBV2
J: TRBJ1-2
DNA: TGTGCCAGCAGTGAAAGGACAGGGGGTCGGGAAGGCTACACCTTC
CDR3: CASSERTGGREGYTF

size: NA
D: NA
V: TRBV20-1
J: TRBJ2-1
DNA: TGCAGTGCTTCTTTAAATGAGCAGTTCTTC
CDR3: CSASLNEQFF